This T cell receptor (beta chain) was captured in a study of cytomegalovirus exposure and HLA in healthy donors. Donors in the study were healthy people who gave bone marrow. PCR was performed using 60 Vbeta and 13 Jbeta primers. Data came from immunoSEQ multiplex PCR; TCRdb stores just in-frame clones and leaves some out. The sample shows tens of thousands of clones, 65% of them seen only once. In the case of this clone: No antigen is known for it.

Germline CDR1 and CDR2: LNHDA and SQIVND (reference sequence). The CDR3 consists of 17 residues. With V trimmed by 3 bases and J by 3 bases, 13 bases remained unmatched. Study-level results: The classifier reportedly diagnosed cytomegalovirus status with high specificity and sensitivity.

This TCR was sampled from a boy younger than 18 in good health and CMV-seropositive. Sequences were obtained from PBMCs. This rearrangement joins TRBV19 to TRBJ1-2, with TRBD1 matching 7 bases. The CDR3 bases are TGTGCCAGTAGTATTTTTGGAGGGGGCAGTAATGACTATGGCTACACCTTC. Translating gives CASSIFGGGSNDYGYTF.